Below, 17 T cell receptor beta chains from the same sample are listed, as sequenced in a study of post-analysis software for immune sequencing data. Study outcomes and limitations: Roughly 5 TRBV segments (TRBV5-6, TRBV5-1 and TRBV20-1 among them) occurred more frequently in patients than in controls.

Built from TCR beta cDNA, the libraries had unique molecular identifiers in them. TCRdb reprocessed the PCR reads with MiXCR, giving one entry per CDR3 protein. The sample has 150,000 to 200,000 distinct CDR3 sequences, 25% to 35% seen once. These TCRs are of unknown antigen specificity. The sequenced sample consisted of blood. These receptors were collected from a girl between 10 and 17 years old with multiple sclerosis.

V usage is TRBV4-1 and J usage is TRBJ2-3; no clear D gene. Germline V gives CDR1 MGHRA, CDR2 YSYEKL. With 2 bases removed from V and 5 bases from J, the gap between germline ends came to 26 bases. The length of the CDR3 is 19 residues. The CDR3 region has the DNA TGCGCCAGCAGCCAACAAACAATCTTTAACAGAGAAGAGAGAGATACGCAGTATTTT. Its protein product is CASSQQTIFNREERDTQYF.

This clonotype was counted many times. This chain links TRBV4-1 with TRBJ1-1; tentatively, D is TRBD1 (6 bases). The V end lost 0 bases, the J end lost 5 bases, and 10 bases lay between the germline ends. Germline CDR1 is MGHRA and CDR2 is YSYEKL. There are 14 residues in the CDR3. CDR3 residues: CASSQDQGRTEAFF. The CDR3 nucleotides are TGCGCCAGCAGCCAAGATCAGGGGCGAACTGAAGCTTTCTTT.

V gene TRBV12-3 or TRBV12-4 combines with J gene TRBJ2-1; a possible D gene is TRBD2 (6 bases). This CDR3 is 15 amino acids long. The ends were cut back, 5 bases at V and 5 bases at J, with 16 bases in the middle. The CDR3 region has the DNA TGTGCCAGCAGTGGCGGGGCTAGCGTGGACAATGAGCAGTTCTTC. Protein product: CASSGGASVDNEQFF.

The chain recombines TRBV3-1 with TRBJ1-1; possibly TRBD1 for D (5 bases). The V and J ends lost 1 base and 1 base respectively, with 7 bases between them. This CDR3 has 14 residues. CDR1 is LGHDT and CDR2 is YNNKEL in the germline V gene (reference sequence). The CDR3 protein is CASSQGGGNTEAFF. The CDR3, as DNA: TGTGCCAGCAGCCAAGGGGGGGGGAACACTGAAGCTTTCTTT.

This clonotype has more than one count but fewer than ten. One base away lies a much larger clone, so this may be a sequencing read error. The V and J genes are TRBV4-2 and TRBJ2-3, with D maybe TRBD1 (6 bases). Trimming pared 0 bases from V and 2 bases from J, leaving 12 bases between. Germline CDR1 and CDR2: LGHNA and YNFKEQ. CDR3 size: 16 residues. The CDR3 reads CASSQERTAFTDTQYF. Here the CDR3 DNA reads TGTGCCAGCAGCCAAGAAAGGACAGCCTTCACAGATACGCAGTATTTT.

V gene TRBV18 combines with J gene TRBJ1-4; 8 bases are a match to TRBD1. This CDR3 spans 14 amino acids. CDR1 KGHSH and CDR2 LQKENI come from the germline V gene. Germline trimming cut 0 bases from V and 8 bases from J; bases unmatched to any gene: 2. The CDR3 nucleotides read TGTGCCAGCTCACCACCGGGACAGGAAGAAAAACTGTTTTTT. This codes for CASSPPGQEEKLFF.

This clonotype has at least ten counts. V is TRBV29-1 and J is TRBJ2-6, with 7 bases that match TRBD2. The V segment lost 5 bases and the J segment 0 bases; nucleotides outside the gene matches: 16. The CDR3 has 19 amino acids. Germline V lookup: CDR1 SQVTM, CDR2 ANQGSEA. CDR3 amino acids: CSVWEGHPKGLSGANVLTF. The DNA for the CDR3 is TGCAGCGTTTGGGAGGGGCACCCGAAGGGCCTCTCTGGGGCCAACGTCCTGACTTTC.

CDR3 sequence (DNA): TGCAGTGCGAGCGGACAGGGGGGCGGTGAAAAACTGTTTTTT. Protein product: CSASGQGGGEKLFF. This chain connects TRBV20-1 to TRBJ1-4; 10 bases agree with TRBD1. The germline V gene encodes CDR1 DFQATT and CDR2 SNEGSKA (reference sequence). The length of the CDR3 is 14 residues. The V gene end was trimmed by 6 bases and the J gene end by 7 bases; junction bases not matched to a gene: 8.

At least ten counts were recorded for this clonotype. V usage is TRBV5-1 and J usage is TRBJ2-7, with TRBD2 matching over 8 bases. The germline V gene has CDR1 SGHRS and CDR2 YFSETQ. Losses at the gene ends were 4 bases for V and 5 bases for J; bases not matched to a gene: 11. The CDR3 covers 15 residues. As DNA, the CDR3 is TGCGCCAGCAGCCCTCCATCGGGAGGGTTCGACGAGCAGTACTTC. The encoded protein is CASSPPSGGFDEQYF.

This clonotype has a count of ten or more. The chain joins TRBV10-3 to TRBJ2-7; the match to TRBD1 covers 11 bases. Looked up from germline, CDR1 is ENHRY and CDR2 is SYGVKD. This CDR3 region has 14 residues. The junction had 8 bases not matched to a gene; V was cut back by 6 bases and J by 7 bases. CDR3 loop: CAIRDVGQGEEQYF. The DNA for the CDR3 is TGTGCCATCAGAGACGTGGGACAGGGGGAAGAGCAGTACTTC.

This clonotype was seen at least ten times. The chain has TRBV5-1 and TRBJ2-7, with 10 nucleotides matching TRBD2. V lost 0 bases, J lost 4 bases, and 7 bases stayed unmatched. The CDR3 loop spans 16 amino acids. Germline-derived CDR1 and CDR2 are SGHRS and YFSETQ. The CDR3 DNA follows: TGCGCCAGCAGCTTGGAATTAGCGGGAGGATATTACGAGCAGTACTTC. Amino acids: CASSLELAGGYYEQYF.

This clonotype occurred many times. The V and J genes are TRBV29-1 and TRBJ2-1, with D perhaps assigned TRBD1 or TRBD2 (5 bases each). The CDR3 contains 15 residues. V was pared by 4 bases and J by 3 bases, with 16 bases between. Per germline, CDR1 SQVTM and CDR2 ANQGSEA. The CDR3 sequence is CSVVSPGLLYNEQFF. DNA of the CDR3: TGCAGCGTTGTTAGCCCGGGGCTGCTCTACAATGAGCAGTTCTTC.

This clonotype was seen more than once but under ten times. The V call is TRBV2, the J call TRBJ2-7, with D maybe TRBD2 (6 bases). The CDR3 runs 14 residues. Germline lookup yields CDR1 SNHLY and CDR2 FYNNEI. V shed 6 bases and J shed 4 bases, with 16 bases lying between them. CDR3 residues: CASRGTPSTYEQYF. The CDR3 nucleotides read TGTGCCAGCAGGGGGACTCCGTCTACGTACGAGCAGTACTTC. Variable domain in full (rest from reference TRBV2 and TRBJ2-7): EPEVTQTPSHQVTQMGQEVILRCVPISNHLYFYWYRQILGQKVEFLVSFYNNEISEKSEIFDDQFSVERPDGSNFTLKIRSTKLEDSAMYFCASRGTPSTYEQYFGPGTRLTVT.

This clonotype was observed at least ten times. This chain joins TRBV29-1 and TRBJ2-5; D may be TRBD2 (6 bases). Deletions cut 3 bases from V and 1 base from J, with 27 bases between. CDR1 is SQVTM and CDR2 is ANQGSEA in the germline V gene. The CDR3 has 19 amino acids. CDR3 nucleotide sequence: TGCAGCGTTGATTCGGTTTCGACTAGTACGTTGTGGGGCCAAGAGACCCAGTACTTC. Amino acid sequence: CSVDSVSTSTLWGQETQYF.

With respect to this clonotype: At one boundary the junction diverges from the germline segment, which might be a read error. The CDR3 nucleotides read TGTGCCAGCAGCCCCTTAATCCGGGCCAATGGGCAGTTCTTC. It translates to CASSPLIRANGQFF. V usage is TRBV14 and J usage is TRBJ2-1; no reliable D call. The CDR3 runs 14 residues. The germline V gene has CDR1 SGHDN and CDR2 FVKESK.

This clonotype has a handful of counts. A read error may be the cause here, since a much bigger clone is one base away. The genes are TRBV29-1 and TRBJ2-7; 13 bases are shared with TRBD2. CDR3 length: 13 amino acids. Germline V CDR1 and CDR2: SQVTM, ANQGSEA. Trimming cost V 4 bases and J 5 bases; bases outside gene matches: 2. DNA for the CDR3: TGCAGCGTTGGACTAGCGGGAGGCAACGAGCAGTACTTC. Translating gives CSVGLAGGNEQYF.

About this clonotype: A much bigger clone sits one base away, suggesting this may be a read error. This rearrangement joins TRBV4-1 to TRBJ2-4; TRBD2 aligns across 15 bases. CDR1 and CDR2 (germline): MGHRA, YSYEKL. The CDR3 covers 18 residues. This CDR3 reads CASSPGLAGGSAKNVQYF. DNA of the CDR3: TGCGCCAGCAGCCCGGGACTAGCGGGAGGATCAGCCAAAAACGTTCAGTACTTC.